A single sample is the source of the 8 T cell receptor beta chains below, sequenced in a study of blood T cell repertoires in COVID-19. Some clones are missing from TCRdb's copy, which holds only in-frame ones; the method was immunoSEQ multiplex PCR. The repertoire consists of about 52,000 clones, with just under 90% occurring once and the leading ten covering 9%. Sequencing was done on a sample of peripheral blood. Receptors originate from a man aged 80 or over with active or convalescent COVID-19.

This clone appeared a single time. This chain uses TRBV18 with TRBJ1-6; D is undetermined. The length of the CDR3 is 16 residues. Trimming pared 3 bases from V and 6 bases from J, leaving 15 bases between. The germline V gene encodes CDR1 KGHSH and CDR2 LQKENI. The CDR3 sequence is CASSPLTPSGNSPLHF. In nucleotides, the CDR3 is TGTGCCAGCTCACCTCTAACACCATCGGGTAATTCACCCCTCCACTTT.

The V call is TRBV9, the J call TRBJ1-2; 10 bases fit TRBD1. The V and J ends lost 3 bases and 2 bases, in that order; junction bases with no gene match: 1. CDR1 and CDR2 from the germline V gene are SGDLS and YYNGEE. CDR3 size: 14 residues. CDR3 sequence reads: CASSAGQGNYGYTF. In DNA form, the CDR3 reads TGTGCCAGCAGCGCGGGACAGGGGAACTATGGCTACACCTTC.

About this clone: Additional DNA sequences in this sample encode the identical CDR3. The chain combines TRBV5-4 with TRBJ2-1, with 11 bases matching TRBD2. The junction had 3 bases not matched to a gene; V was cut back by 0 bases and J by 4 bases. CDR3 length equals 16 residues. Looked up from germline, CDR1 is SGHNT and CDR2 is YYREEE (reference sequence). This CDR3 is CASSLDLAGGYNEQFF. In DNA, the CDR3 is TGTGCCAGCAGCTTGGATCTAGCGGGGGGTTACAATGAGCAGTTCTTC.

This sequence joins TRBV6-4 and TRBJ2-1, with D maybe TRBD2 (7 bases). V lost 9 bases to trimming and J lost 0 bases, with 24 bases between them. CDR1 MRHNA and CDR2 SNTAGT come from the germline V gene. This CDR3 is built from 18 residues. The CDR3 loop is CASWRGQGFVGSYNEQFF. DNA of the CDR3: TGTGCCAGTTGGCGGGGGCAGGGTTTTGTGGGCTCCTACAATGAGCAGTTCTTC.

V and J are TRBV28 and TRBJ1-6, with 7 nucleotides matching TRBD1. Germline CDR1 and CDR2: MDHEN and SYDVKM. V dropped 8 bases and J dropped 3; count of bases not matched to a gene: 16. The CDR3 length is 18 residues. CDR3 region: CASRQGEYPPDYNSPLHF. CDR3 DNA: TGTGCCAGCCGCCAGGGGGAATACCCACCCGACTATAATTCACCCCTCCACTTT.

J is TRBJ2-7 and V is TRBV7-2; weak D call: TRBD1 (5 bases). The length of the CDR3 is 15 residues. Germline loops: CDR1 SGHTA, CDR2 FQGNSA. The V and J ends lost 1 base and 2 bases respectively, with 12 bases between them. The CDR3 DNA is TGTGCCAGCAGCTTAGGGGGCACCCGGGCCTACGAGCAGTACTTC. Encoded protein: CASSLGGTRAYEQYF.

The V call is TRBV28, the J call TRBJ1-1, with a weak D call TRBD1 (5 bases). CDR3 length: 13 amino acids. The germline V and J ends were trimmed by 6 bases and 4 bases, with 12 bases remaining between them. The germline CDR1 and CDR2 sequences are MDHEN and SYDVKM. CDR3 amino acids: CASRHQGSTEAFF. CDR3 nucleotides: TGTGCCAGCAGACACCAGGGAAGCACTGAAGCTTTCTTT.

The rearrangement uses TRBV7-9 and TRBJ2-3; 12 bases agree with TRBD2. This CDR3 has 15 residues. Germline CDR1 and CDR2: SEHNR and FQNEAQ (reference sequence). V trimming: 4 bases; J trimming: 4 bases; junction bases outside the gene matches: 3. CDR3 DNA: TGTGCCAGCAGCTCTAGCGGGGGGGCAGCAGATACGCAGTATTTT. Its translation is CASSSSGGAADTQYF.